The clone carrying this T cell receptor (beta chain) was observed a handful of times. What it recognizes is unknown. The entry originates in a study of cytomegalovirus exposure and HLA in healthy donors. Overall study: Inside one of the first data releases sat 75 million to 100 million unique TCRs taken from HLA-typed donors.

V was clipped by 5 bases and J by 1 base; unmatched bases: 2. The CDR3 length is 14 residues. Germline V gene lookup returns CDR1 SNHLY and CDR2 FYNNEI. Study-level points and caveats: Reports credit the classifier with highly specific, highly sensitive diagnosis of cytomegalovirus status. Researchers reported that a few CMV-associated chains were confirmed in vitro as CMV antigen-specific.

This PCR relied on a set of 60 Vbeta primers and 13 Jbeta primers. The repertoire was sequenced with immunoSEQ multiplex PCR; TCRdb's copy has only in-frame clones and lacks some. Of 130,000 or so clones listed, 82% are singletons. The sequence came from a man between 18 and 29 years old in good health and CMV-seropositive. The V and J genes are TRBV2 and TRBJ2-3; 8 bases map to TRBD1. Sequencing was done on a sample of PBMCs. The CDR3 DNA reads TGTGCCAGCAGTAAACAGGGGGGCACAGATACGCAGTATTTT. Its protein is CASSKQGGTDTQYF.